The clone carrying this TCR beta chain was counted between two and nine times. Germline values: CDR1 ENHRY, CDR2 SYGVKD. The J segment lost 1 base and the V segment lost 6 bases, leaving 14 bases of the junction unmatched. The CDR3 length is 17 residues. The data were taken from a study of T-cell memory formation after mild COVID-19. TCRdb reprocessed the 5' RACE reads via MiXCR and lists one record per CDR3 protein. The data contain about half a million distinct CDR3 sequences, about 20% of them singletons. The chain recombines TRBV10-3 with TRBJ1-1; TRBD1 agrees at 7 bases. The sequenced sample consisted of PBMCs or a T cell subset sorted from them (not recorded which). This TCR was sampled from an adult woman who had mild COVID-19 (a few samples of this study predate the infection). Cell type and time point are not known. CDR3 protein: CAIRATGDYRENTEAFF. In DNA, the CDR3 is TGTGCCATCAGGGCTACAGGGGACTACCGGGAGAACACTGAAGCTTTCTTT.